This T cell receptor (beta chain) was captured in a study of blood T cell repertoires in COVID-19. On the study more broadly: COVID-19 samples from acute and convalescent phases originated in the United States, Italy and Spain.

Original methodology: Nucleated cell counts were estimated from reference gene primer amplification. The data were produced by immunoSEQ multiplex PCR, yet TCRdb's version contains in-frame clones alone and is incomplete. V, J and clone size reflect that table, while D and trimming were determined from the DNA. The sample includes approximately 160,000 clones, around four fifths of them seen just once. This CDR3 region has 14 residues. The germline V gene encodes CDR1 SGHNT and CDR2 YYREEE (reference sequence). V was clipped by 5 bases and J by 5 bases, with 17 bases between them. Categorization into cohorts depended on clinical history that participants reported. Donors in Cohort 3 counted as recovered after two negative PCRs, clearance, or symptom resolution.

The chain is built from TRBV5-4 and TRBJ2-7, with D maybe TRBD1 (6 bases). This sequence was found in a woman aged 45 to 65 who had recovered from COVID-19. Material: PBMCs or T cells enriched from blood (not recorded which). CDR3 nucleotides: TGTGCCAGCAGTTCCCGTTTGGCAGGGGACGAGCAGTACTTC. This sequence encodes CASSSRLAGDEQYF.